The rows below give T cell receptor beta chains drawn from one sample of a study of neurological immune-mediated disorders. In TCRdb, the 5' RACE reads were re-called with MiXCR into one record per CDR3 protein. The table lists roughly 61,000 distinct CDR3 sequences, roughly 10% of them singletons. Sequencing was done on a sample of PBMCs. The receptors here all came from a male donor with HTLV-1-associated myelopathy (HAM/TSP). CDR3s include the opening cysteine and the closing phenylalanine or tryptophan. D genes are given only for firm matches. Clone size, where shown, is once, few, many, or a class for clones that have expanded.

TRBD1,TRBV7-9,TRBJ2-3,.,TGTGCCAGCGATGGACAGGGTTCAGATACGCAGTATTTT,CASDGQGSDTQYF
.,TRBV6-6,TRBJ2-5,many,TGTGCCAGCAGTTACTCGCAGGGTAAAGAGACCCAGTACTTC,CASSYSQGKETQYF
TRBD1,TRBV28,TRBJ1-2,many,TGTGCCAGCAGTTTGTGGGCAGGGGGCGGGTATGGCTACACCTTC,CASSLWAGGGYGYTF
TRBD1,TRBV20-1,TRBJ1-2,few,TGCAGTGCTAGAGATCACGCCGGGACAGGGATCTATGGCTACACCTTC,CSARDHAGTGIYGYTF
.,TRBV6-5,TRBJ1-3,many,TGTGCCAGCAGCCATCAACGACCATTCTCTGGAAACACCATATATTTT,CASSHQRPFSGNTIYF
.,TRBV7-2,TRBJ1-2,many,TGTGCCAGCAGCTTACGAACGGCCGGCTACACCTTC,CASSLRTAGYTF
.,TRBV7-8,TRBJ1-1,many,TGTGCCAGCAGCTTAGGGCGGTTGAACACTGAAGCTTTCTTT,CASSLGRLNTEAFF
TRBD1,TRBV12-3/TRBV12-4,TRBJ2-5,many,TGTGCCAGCAGTACCGGGACAGGGGGTTTTGTTGAAGAGACCCAGTACTTC,CASSTGTGGFVEETQYF
TRBD2,TRBV3-1,TRBJ2-1,many,TGTGCCAGCAGCCAAGGCGCTAGCGGGGGGTACAATGAGCAGTTCTTC,CASSQGASGGYNEQFF
.,TRBV28,TRBJ2-3,many,TGTGCCAGCAGACCGATTAGCACAGATACGCAGTATTTT,CASRPISTDTQYF
TRBD1,TRBV12-3/TRBV12-4,TRBJ1-1,many,TGTGCCAGCAGTGGACAGACAGGGGGCATGGGATGGGCTTTCTTT,CASSGQTGGMGWAFF
.,TRBV5-1,TRBJ2-7,many,TGCGCCAGCAGCTCAGACCGGTTTCACGAGCAGTACTTC,CASSSDRFHEQYF
.,TRBV7-2,TRBJ1-6,many,TGTGCCAGCAGCCTCGGCCCCTATAATTCACCCCTCCACTTT,CASSLGPYNSPLHF
TRBD1,TRBV12-3/TRBV12-4,TRBJ2-4,.,TGTGCCAGCACCCAATATAACAGGGGATTAGAACTAGCCAAAAACATTCAGTACTTC,CASTQYNRGLELAKNIQYF
.,TRBV7-9,TRBJ1-4,many,TGTGCCAGCAGCTTACGACAGGCGACTAATGAAAAACTGTTTTTT,CASSLRQATNEKLFF
.,TRBV5-1,TRBJ2-4,many,TGCGCCAGCAGCTCTTCGGGGTTGGACAAAAACATTCAGTACTTC,CASSSSGLDKNIQYF
TRBD1,TRBV5-1,TRBJ2-1,many,TGCGCCAGCAGCTTGGACAGGGGGGTCTACAATGAGCAGTTCTTC,CASSLDRGVYNEQFF
TRBD1,TRBV12-3/TRBV12-4,TRBJ2-3,few,TGTGCCATCAAGGACAGGAGAACAGATACGCAGTATTTT,CAIKDRRTDTQYF
.,TRBV20-1,TRBJ1-1,many,TGCAGTGCTGGGGATTTACAGGGTTCTGAAGCTTTCTTT,CSAGDLQGSEAFF
.,TRBV5-1,TRBJ1-1,many,TGCGCCAGCAGCTTGGGCCCATCGAACACTGAAGCTTTCTTT,CASSLGPSNTEAFF
TRBD1,TRBV4-2,TRBJ1-5,many,TGTGCCAGCAGCCATTTATTCCGGGACAGGGAAGTGGGCAATCAGCCCCAGCATTTT,CASSHLFRDREVGNQPQHF
.,TRBV7-2,TRBJ2-3,many,TGTGCCAGCAGCCCCAGACGGAGCACAGATACGCAGTATTTT,CASSPRRSTDTQYF
.,TRBV9,TRBJ1-2,many,TGTGCCAGCAGCCCCACCCCCCGGGGGGCTAACTATGGCTACACCTTC,CASSPTPRGANYGYTF
.,TRBV12-3/TRBV12-4,TRBJ1-5,many,TGTGCCAGCAGGCGAGGGGGTCAGCCCCAGCATTTT,CASRRGGQPQHF
TRBD1,TRBV6-6,TRBJ1-4,.,TGTGCCAGCAGTTACTCCTCGTCCGGGACAGGGGGAACTAATGAAAAACTGTTTTTT,CASSYSSSGTGGTNEKLFF
.,TRBV14,TRBJ2-1,.,TGTGCCAGCAGCCAAGCTCAGGGGTTCTACAATGAGCAGTTCTTC,CASSQAQGFYNEQFF
TRBD1,TRBV20-1,TRBJ1-5,many,TGCAGTGCTAGAGTCCAGGGGGGTCAGCCCCAGCATTTT,CSARVQGGQPQHF
.,TRBV7-9,TRBJ1-2,.,TGTGCCAGCAGCTTGGGGGGGAGCAATGGCTACACCTTC,CASSLGGSNGYTF
.,TRBV28,TRBJ1-4,many,TGTGCCAGCAGTTCTAACCGGGTTTCTTTTGGGGAAAAACTGTTTTTT,CASSSNRVSFGEKLFF
TRBD1,TRBV5-1,TRBJ1-1,many,TGCGCCAGCAGCACGAACGACAGGGGAAACACTGAAGCTTTCTTT,CASSTNDRGNTEAFF
.,TRBV3-1,TRBJ2-2,.,TGTGCCAGCAGCCCCCGGGACACCAACACCGGGGAGCTGTTTTTT,CASSPRDTNTGELFF
.,TRBV3-1,TRBJ1-5,many,TGTGCCAGCAGCCTTCATCTTAGCAATCAGCCCCAGCATTTT,CASSLHLSNQPQHF
.,TRBV12-3/TRBV12-4,TRBJ1-5,few,TGTGCCAGCAGTTTCACCCCCCTCGGGGGCGTGATGTCAAGTCAGCCCCAGCATTTT,CASSFTPLGGVMSSQPQHF
TRBD2,TRBV3-1,TRBJ2-5,many,TGTGCCAGCAGCCTTAGACTAGCGGGGACCCAAGAGACCCAGTACTTC,CASSLRLAGTQETQYF
TRBD1,TRBV20-1,TRBJ2-7,many,TGCAGTGCTCCGAGGACAGGGCACGAGCAGTACTTC,CSAPRTGHEQYF
.,TRBV20-1,TRBJ1-6,many,TGCAGTGCTAGAGATCTTCCCACCTCCTATAATTCACCCCTCCACTTT,CSARDLPTSYNSPLHF
.,TRBV5-1,TRBJ1-1,many,TGCGCCAGCAGCTTGGGAGCGGCAGGGGAAGCTGAAGCTTTCTTT,CASSLGAAGEAEAFF
.,TRBV5-1,TRBJ2-5,many,TGCGCCAGCGGACCACAAACAGGGTATCAGACCCAGTACTTC,CASGPQTGYQTQYF
.,TRBV5-5,TRBJ1-1,many,TGTGCCAGCAGCTTGGGGTCCTACGCCACTGAAGCTTTCTTT,CASSLGSYATEAFF
.,TRBV12-3/TRBV12-4,TRBJ2-7,many,TGTGCCAGCAGCTTCAGGGTCCACGAGCAGTACTTC,CASSFRVHEQYF
.,TRBV20-1,TRBJ1-1,many,TGCAGTCCCTTATACCCGAACACTGAAGCTTTCTTT,CSPLYPNTEAFF
.,TRBV6-1,TRBJ1-1,once,TGTGCCAGCAGTGGATCATCGAACGCTGAAGCTTTCTTT,CASSGSSNAEAFF
TRBD2,TRBV9,TRBJ2-1,.,TGTGCCAGCAGCGTAGCTTCGGGGGGGGGCTACAATGAGCAGTTCTTC,CASSVASGGGYNEQFF
.,TRBV20-1,TRBJ1-5,many,TGCAGTGCTACCCCCCATGCAGGGAGCCAGCCCCAGCATTTT,CSATPHAGSQPQHF
TRBD2,TRBV3-1,TRBJ2-7,many,TGTGCCAGCAGCAGACAGCGGGGCTACGAGCAGTACTTC,CASSRQRGYEQYF
.,TRBV27,TRBJ1-2,many,TGTGCCAGCCGCCCGCGGCAGCCGGGCTATGGCTACACCTTC,CASRPRQPGYGYTF
.,TRBV9,TRBJ2-6,many,TGTGCCAGCAGCCCCCTTGGGGGGTCCTACTCTGGGGCCAACGTCCTGACTTTC,CASSPLGGSYSGANVLTF
TRBD1,TRBV5-1,TRBJ1-5,many,TGCGCCAGCAGCTACCCCCAGGACAGGGGCCCTAGGCCCCAGCATTTT,CASSYPQDRGPRPQHF
.,TRBV6-1,TRBJ1-1,many,TGTGCCAGCAGTGAAGCAGGGAACACTGAAGCTTTCTTT,CASSEAGNTEAFF